These 18 T cell receptor beta chains were sequenced from one sample in a study of blood T cell repertoires in COVID-19. Sequencing was performed with immunoSEQ multiplex PCR; in TCRdb, only in-frame clones are kept and a portion is missing. The sample yields fewer than 90,000 clones, about 95% seen once. Sequencing was done on a sample of peripheral blood. These receptors originate from a human donor with active COVID-19. The donor label of this sample is uncertain.

V usage is TRBV5-1 and J usage is TRBJ1-1; the D is unclear. V lost 5 bases, J lost 2 bases, and 19 bases lay in between. The CDR3 consists of 16 residues. The V gene's germline CDR1 is SGHRS and CDR2 YFSETQ. The CDR3, as DNA: TGCGCCAGCAGATTAACTTACGGGAATCCAAACACTGAAGCTTTCTTT. Translation gives CASRLTYGNPNTEAFF.

The chain has TRBV27 and TRBJ1-5, with TRBD1 matching 7 bases. Germline values: CDR1 MNHEY, CDR2 SMNVEV (reference sequence). The CDR3 loop spans 14 amino acids. V trimming: 6 bases; J trimming: 6 bases; junction bases outside the gene matches: 8. CDR3 protein: CASRTGEGVQPQHF. CDR3 DNA sequence: TGTGCCAGCAGAACAGGGGAAGGGGTTCAGCCCCAGCATTTT.

The rearrangement links TRBV5-1 to TRBJ2-2, with a weak D call TRBD1 (6 bases). The length of the CDR3 is 17 residues. Germline CDR1 reads SGHRS; CDR2 reads YFSETQ. Trimming cost V 1 base and J 0 bases, with 13 bases left between them. Written as DNA, the CDR3 is TGCGCCAGCAGCTTGAGGGTCCGGACAGCGAACACCGGGGAGCTGTTTTTT. As protein: CASSLRVRTANTGELFF.

The chain couples TRBV3-1 (or the pseudogene TRBV3-2) to TRBJ1-2, with 8 bases matching TRBD1. The length of the CDR3 is 14 residues. V lost 5 bases, J lost 13 bases, and 15 bases stayed unmatched. Germline lookup yields CDR1 LGHDT and CDR2 YNNKEL (reference sequence). This CDR3 reads CASSDDLQGVWFTF. The CDR3 DNA reads as TGTGCCAGCAGCGACGACCTACAGGGGGTTTGGTTCACCTTC.

V is TRBV6-5 and J is TRBJ2-5; no reliable D call. Trimming left V 3 bases short and J 7 bases short, with 9 bases between. The CDR3 is made up of 12 amino acids. Germline V gene data show CDR1 as MNHEY and CDR2 as SVGAGI. The CDR3 DNA reads as TGTGCCAGCAGTTATTCGTCCGGGACCCAGTACTTC. Protein: CASSYSSGTQYF.

The rearrangement joins TRBV6-4 to TRBJ2-1, with TRBD1 identical over 7 bases. CDR1 and CDR2 from the germline V gene are MRHNA and SNTAGT. The length of the CDR3 is 15 residues. V lost 4 bases and J lost 10; bases outside the gene matches: 13. CDR3 region: CASSGSTTGQDEQFF. The CDR3 DNA is TGTGCCAGCAGTGGCTCAACGACAGGGCAAGACGAGCAGTTCTTC.

The rearrangement links TRBV18 to TRBJ2-1, with TRBD1 as a possible D gene (5 bases). Trimming took off 3 bases at V and 4 bases at J, with 13 bases between the two ends. The germline gives CDR1 KGHSH, CDR2 LQKENI. The CDR3 runs to 15 residues. DNA for the CDR3: TGTGCCAGCTCACCGGCAGGGAAAAAATACAATGAGCAGTTCTTC. This sequence encodes CASSPAGKKYNEQFF.

CDR3 bases: TGTGCCAGCAGAGACAGGCCGTATTCAAATCAGCCCCAGCATTTT. As protein: CASRDRPYSNQPQHF. J is TRBJ1-5 and V is TRBV2; D is perhaps TRBD1 (6 bases). This CDR3 is 15 amino acids long. Germline V CDR1 and CDR2: SNHLY, FYNNEI. Trimming took 6 bases from V and 4 from J, leaving 16 bases between them.

The genes are TRBV19 and TRBJ2-7; possibly TRBD2 for D (6 bases). The CDR3 consists of 14 residues. V was shortened by 7 bases and J by 4 bases, with 17 bases between the two germline ends. CDR1 LNHDA and CDR2 SQIVND come from the germline V gene (reference sequence). CDR3 DNA sequence: TGTGCCAGTAAAAGGTCAGCTGGAGGGTACGAGCAGTACTTC. This gives the protein CASKRSAGGYEQYF.

The gene calls are TRBV7-2 and TRBJ1-5; D is possibly TRBD1 (5 bases). The CDR3 has 15 amino acids. Germline CDR1 is SGHTA and CDR2 is FQGNSA. Trimming took 5 bases from V and 2 from J, leaving 13 bases between them. CDR3 in amino acids: CASSTSGSRNQPQHF. DNA of the CDR3: TGTGCCAGCAGCACCTCAGGGTCCCGCAATCAGCCCCAGCATTTT.

The J gene is TRBJ1-1, the V gene TRBV19; D might be TRBD1 (6 bases). V was shortened by 5 bases and J by 10 bases, with 20 bases between the two germline ends. CDR3 length: 14 residues. Germline V lookup: CDR1 LNHDA, CDR2 SQIVND (reference sequence). The CDR3 is CASSFQGTPERAFF. The CDR3, as DNA: TGTGCCAGTAGTTTCCAAGGGACACCGGAGCGAGCTTTCTTT. Based on the CDR3 plus reference TRBV19 and TRBJ1-1, the full variable domain is DGGITQSPKYLFRKEGQNVTLSCEQNLNHDAMYWYRQDPGQGLRLIYYSQIVNDFQKGDIAEGYSVSREKKESFPLTVTSAQKNPTAFYLCASSFQGTPERAFFGQGTRLTVV.

V and J are TRBV5-1 and TRBJ2-7; 8 bases line up with TRBD1. The junction had 3 bases not matched to a gene; V was cut back by 3 bases and J by 1 base. The CDR3 covers 14 residues. Germline lookup yields CDR1 SGHRS and CDR2 YFSETQ. The CDR3 DNA reads as TGCGCCAGCAGCTCCTGGACAGGGTCCTACGAGCAGTACTTC. This codes for CASSSWTGSYEQYF.

This clone showed up just once. The chain couples TRBV7-2 to TRBJ2-7; D may be TRBD1 (6 bases). This CDR3 is 15 amino acids long. Germline-derived CDR1 and CDR2 are SGHTA and FQGNSA. The ends were cut back, 5 bases at V and 1 base at J, with 15 bases in the middle. CDR3: CASSLQGWGSYEQYF. CDR3 in DNA: TGTGCCAGCAGCCTACAGGGTTGGGGGTCCTACGAGCAGTACTTC.

Only one count was recorded for this clone. CDR3 in amino acids: CASSLEQGPYEQYF. Written as DNA, the CDR3 is TGTGCCAGCAGCTTGGAACAGGGGCCATACGAGCAGTACTTC. V usage is TRBV11-3 and J usage is TRBJ2-7; 7 positions match TRBD1. The germline V gene encodes CDR1 SGHNT and CDR2 YENEEA. The trim removed 3 bases at V and 4 bases at J, leaving 6 bases unmatched. CDR3 length: 14 residues.

V is TRBV10-3 and J is TRBJ2-7; the D gene is possibly TRBD2 (6 bases). V shed 5 bases and J shed 0 bases, with 14 bases lying between them. The CDR3 consists of 15 residues. CDR1 is ENHRY and CDR2 is SYGVKD in the germline V gene. This chain's CDR3 is CAISTPGGSSYEQYF. The CDR3 coding sequence is TGTGCCATCAGTACCCCTGGGGGGAGCTCCTACGAGCAGTACTTC.

The chain has TRBV7-9 and TRBJ2-2; TRBD1 aligns across 9 bases. CDR1 and CDR2 (germline): SEHNR, FQNEAQ (reference sequence). After removal of 2 bases from V and 4 bases from J, the junction contained 11 bases not matched to a gene. This CDR3 is 18 amino acids long. The CDR3 protein is CASSLKGPGTGITGELFF. The CDR3 region has the DNA TGTGCCAGCAGCTTAAAGGGACCCGGGACAGGGATCACCGGGGAGCTGTTTTTT.

CDR3 nucleotides: TGTGCCAGCAGTGATCTCGGGGGGACTGCGGGGGATGAGCAGTTCTTC. It is translated as CASSDLGGTAGDEQFF. The chain links TRBV28 to TRBJ2-1; 7 bases align to TRBD2. The CDR3 is made up of 16 amino acids. The junction had 15 bases not matched to a gene; V was cut back by 5 bases and J by 8 bases. CDR1 and CDR2 (germline): MDHEN, SYDVKM. The variable domain in full, with the rest retrieved from reference TRBV28 and TRBJ2-1, is DVKVTQSSRYLVKRTGEKVFLECVQDMDHENMFWYRQDPGLGLRLIYFSYDVKMKEKGDIPEGYSVSREKKERFSLILESASTNQTSMYLCASSDLGGTAGDEQFFGPGTRLTVL.

The rearrangement joins TRBV27 to TRBJ2-1; D may be TRBD2 (6 bases). Germline-derived CDR1 and CDR2 are MNHEY and SMNVEV (reference sequence). The V end lost 11 bases, the J end lost 0 bases, and 11 bases lay between the germline ends. The CDR3 is 13 residues long. The CDR3 region is CASGDVSYNEQFF. In DNA form, the CDR3 reads TGTGCCTCGGGGGACGTCTCCTACAATGAGCAGTTCTTC.